One and the same sample provided the 24 T cell receptor beta chains below, sequenced in a study of PD-1 blockade in mismatch repair-deficient tumors (dated 2017 in TCRdb). Libraries were built with the immunoSEQ multiplex PCR assay. Drawn from immuneACCESS, this table holds only the in-frame rearrangements with V and J called that TCRdb kept. Clones are partly lost; checked studies trace under half to an unresolved V gene and leave the rest unexplained. Within this sample are about 63,000 clones, with around 89% of them counted one time only. The top ten clones comprise approximately 15% of the sample. This specimen was peripheral blood, taken 52 weeks after starting pembrolizumab. These receptor sequences come from an adult with mismatch repair-deficient cancer.

This sequence joins TRBV5-5 and TRBJ2-2, with 8 bases fitting TRBD1. Germline V gives CDR1 SGHKS, CDR2 YYEKEE (reference sequence). CDR3 length: 18 residues. The ends lost 3 bases at V and 1 base at J; junction bases unmatched: 11. This CDR3 reads CASSWLPGQAMNTGELFF. CDR3 DNA sequence: TGTGCCAGCAGCTGGCTCCCGGGACAGGCAATGAACACCGGGGAGCTGTTTTTT.

The sample holds one count of this clone. Additional DNA sequences in this sample encode the identical CDR3. This rearrangement joins TRBV9 to TRBJ2-1; TRBD1 matches 7 bases. V lost 0 bases to trimming and J lost 5 bases; unmatched junction nucleotides: 2. The CDR3 runs 14 residues. Looked up from germline, CDR1 is SGDLS and CDR2 is YYNGEE. Here the CDR3 DNA reads TGTGCCAGCAGCGTAGGACAGGGACACAATGAGCAGTTCTTC. This sequence encodes CASSVGQGHNEQFF.

The CDR3 coding sequence is TGTGCCAGCAGCAAAACAGGGGACACTGAAGCTTTCTTT. It specifies CASSKTGDTEAFF. V and J are TRBV7-9 and TRBJ1-1; 7 bases line up with TRBD1. With 5 bases clipped from V and 3 bases from J, the junction kept 3 bases outside the gene matches. This CDR3 has 13 amino acids. From germline, CDR1 is SEHNR and CDR2 FQNEAQ (reference sequence). Together with reference TRBV7-9 and TRBJ1-1, the CDR3 gives the full variable domain: DTGVSQNPRHKITKRGQNVTFRCDPISEHNRLYWYRQTLGQGPEFLTYFQNEAQLEKSRLLSDRFSAERPKGSFSTLEIQRTEQGDSAMYLCASSKTGDTEAFFGQGTRLTVV.

The chain recombines TRBV5-8 with TRBJ2-1, with D possibly being TRBD1 (6 bases). The CDR3 spans 14 residues. In germline, CDR1 is SGHTS, CDR2 YDEGEE. The V end lost 4 bases, the J end lost 9 bases, and 17 bases lay between the germline ends. The CDR3: CASSGGFAFAEQFF. The CDR3 DNA follows: TGTGCCAGCAGCGGGGGCTTTGCCTTCGCTGAGCAGTTCTTC.

The gene calls are TRBV7-3 and TRBJ2-2, with a tentative D call TRBD1 (5 bases). Germline V gene lookup returns CDR1 SGHTA and CDR2 FQGTGA. V lost 5 bases and J 2 bases, leaving 15 bases between the germline ends. This CDR3 spans 16 amino acids. For the CDR3, the DNA is TGTGCCAGCAGCCCGCAGGAAGGGGATAACACCGGGGAGCTGTTTTTT. Translation gives CASSPQEGDNTGELFF. Full variable domain (remainder filled in from reference TRBV7-3 and TRBJ2-2): GAGVSQTPSNKVTEKGKYVELRCDPISGHTALYWYRQSLGQGPEFLIYFQGTGAADDSGLPNDRFFAVRPEGSVSTLKIQRTERGDSAVYLCASSPQEGDNTGELFFGEGSRLTVL.

The V and J genes are TRBV7-9 and TRBJ2-2; D not resolved. Germline V gene sequence: CDR1 SEHNR, CDR2 FQNEAQ (reference sequence). V was pared by 6 bases and J by 8 bases, with 13 bases between. This CDR3 is 13 amino acids long. Here the CDR3 DNA reads TGTGCCAGCAGAATCGACAAATCGGGGGAGCTGTTTTTT. Translating it yields CASRIDKSGELFF.

The chain is built from TRBV4-1 and TRBJ1-4; D is unresolved. The germline CDR1 and CDR2 sequences are MGHRA and YSYEKL. This CDR3 comprises 15 residues. Trimming took 6 bases from V and 7 from J, leaving 18 bases between them. The DNA for the CDR3 is TGCGCCAGCAGTCGAGAGTTTAGGGCCGGTGAAAAACTGTTTTTT. This sequence encodes CASSREFRAGEKLFF.

Remarks on this clone: This sample includes further DNA sequences coding for the same CDR3. The chain recombines TRBV30 with TRBJ2-5; TRBD1 matches 9 bases. V dropped 0 bases and J dropped 4; count of bases not matched to a gene: 15. This CDR3 region has 18 residues. CDR1 and CDR2 from the germline V gene are GTSNPN and SVGIG (reference sequence). The DNA for the CDR3 is TGTGCCTGGAGTGTTGGGGTGGGGGGACAGGGCGACCTAGAGACCCAGTACTTC. Encoded protein: CAWSVGVGGQGDLETQYF.

J is TRBJ2-3 and V is TRBV10-1; 7 nucleotides line up with TRBD1. In germline, CDR1 is WNHNN, CDR2 SYGVQD (reference sequence). Losses at the gene ends were 3 bases for V and 8 bases for J; bases not matched to a gene: 8. This CDR3 contains 14 residues. The CDR3, as DNA: TGCGCCAGCAGTGAAACCCTGGGACAGTTTACGCAGTATTTT. As protein: CASSETLGQFTQYF.

This chain uses TRBV30 with TRBJ1-5, with D unclear. Trimming left V 2 bases short and J 7 bases short, with 12 bases between. The CDR3 covers 13 residues. Looked up from germline, CDR1 is GTSNPN and CDR2 is SVGIG (reference sequence). The CDR3 DNA is TGTGCCTGGAGTTTGAAGGGCAGACAGCCCCAGCATTTT. It yields the protein CAWSLKGRQPQHF. Together with reference TRBV30 and TRBJ1-5, the CDR3 gives the full variable domain: SQTIHQWPATLVQPVGSPLSLECTVEGTSNPNLYWYRQAAGRGLQLLFYSVGIGQISSEVPQNLSASRPQDRQFILSSKKLLLSDSGFYLCAWSLKGRQPQHFGDGTRLSIL.

The rearrangement links TRBV5-6 to TRBJ2-2; 10 bases align to TRBD2. The length of the CDR3 is 15 residues. Germline CDR1 is SGHDT and CDR2 is YYEEEE. V was clipped by 1 base and J by 6 bases; unmatched bases: 3. CDR3 protein: CASSLLAGAAGELFF. The CDR3 bases are TGTGCCAGCAGCTTGCTAGCGGGGGCGGCCGGGGAGCTGTTTTTT.

V is TRBV27 and J is TRBJ1-2; 8 bases map to TRBD1. After removal of 5 bases from V and 7 bases from J, the junction contained 12 bases not matched to a gene. This CDR3 region has 15 residues. Germline V CDR1 and CDR2: MNHEY, SMNVEV (reference sequence). The CDR3 DNA is TGTGCCAGCAGTCCTATAAACAGGGGGTTGGCTGGCTACACCTTC. It specifies CASSPINRGLAGYTF.

The chain has TRBV7-6 and TRBJ2-7; no clear D gene. V dropped 1 base and J dropped 0 bases, with 7 bases sitting between them. Germline loops: CDR1 SGHVS, CDR2 FNYEAQ. The length of the CDR3 is 14 residues. For the CDR3, the DNA is TGTGCCAGCAGCTTAGTCGGCGGCTCCTACGAGCAGTACTTC. This sequence encodes CASSLVGGSYEQYF. Filled out from reference TRBV7-6 and TRBJ2-7, the complete variable domain reads GAGVSQSPRYKVTKRGQDVALRCDPISGHVSLYWYRQALGQGPEFLTYFNYEAQQDKSGLPNDRFSAERPEGSISTLTIQRTEQRDSAMYRCASSLVGGSYEQYFGPGTRLTVT.

As DNA, the CDR3 is TGTGCCACCGCAGGGACCATGACAGGGTCAAACATTCAGTACTTC. Translating it yields CATAGTMTGSNIQYF. V and J are TRBV28 and TRBJ2-4, with 7 bases matching TRBD1. J gave up 6 bases and V 10 bases, and 15 bases lay outside the gene matches. CDR3 length equals 15 residues. CDR1 is MDHEN, CDR2 SYDVKM, per germline.

This clone was detected only once. CDR3 amino acids: CASSPTGSGRYEQYF. The CDR3 DNA is TGTGCCAGCAGCCCCACAGGTTCCGGGAGGTACGAGCAGTACTTC. This sequence joins TRBV7-9 and TRBJ2-7; 7 positions agree with TRBD2. Germline CDR1 reads SEHNR; CDR2 reads FQNEAQ (reference sequence). The V gene end was trimmed by 5 bases and the J gene end by 4 bases; junction bases not matched to a gene: 11. The CDR3 has 15 amino acids.

The V call is TRBV2, the J call TRBJ1-1; 7 nucleotides agree with TRBD1. This CDR3 has 15 amino acids. J gave up 6 bases and V 2 bases, and 9 bases lay outside the gene matches. CDR1 and CDR2 from the germline V gene are SNHLY and FYNNEI. DNA of the CDR3: TGTGCCAGCAGTGAATGGGAGGAGGGGGCAGCTGAAGCTTTCTTT. This translates into CASSEWEEGAAEAFF.

The chain employs TRBV7-9 and TRBJ1-1; no firm D call. CDR1 is SEHNR and CDR2 is FQNEAQ in the germline V gene (reference sequence). Trimming removed 3 bases at V and 6 bases at J, with 17 bases between. The CDR3 contains 15 residues. This CDR3 reads CASSFTDSGNPEAFF. CDR3 sequence (DNA): TGTGCCAGCAGCTTTACCGATTCGGGCAACCCTGAAGCTTTCTTT.

The chain uses TRBV13 and TRBJ2-7, with TRBD1 as a possible D gene (5 bases). Looked up from germline, CDR1 is PRHDT and CDR2 is FYEKMQ (reference sequence). The V gene lost 0 bases and the J gene lost 3 bases, with 6 bases spanning the gap. The CDR3 covers 13 residues. The CDR3 loop is CASSLGDNYEQYF. The CDR3, as DNA: TGTGCCAGCAGCTTAGGGGACAACTACGAGCAGTACTTC.

The chain employs TRBV2 and TRBJ2-3; D unclear. V was pared by 2 bases and J by 2 bases, with 8 bases between. Germline lookup yields CDR1 SNHLY and CDR2 FYNNEI. The CDR3 totals 14 residues. The CDR3 bases are TGTGCCAGCAGTGAACGGCGGTACACAGATACGCAGTATTTT. Translated: CASSERRYTDTQYF.

The chain links TRBV6-5 to TRBJ1-1, with D hard to call. Germline values: CDR1 MNHEY, CDR2 SVGAGI. The V end lost 2 bases, the J end lost 4 bases, and 8 bases lay between the germline ends. The CDR3 length is 13 residues. The CDR3 DNA sequence: TGTGCCAGCAGTTACGTCCGGGGCACTGAAGCTTTCTTT. It encodes CASSYVRGTEAFF.

The rearrangement joins TRBV30 to TRBJ2-1; 10 nucleotides agree with TRBD1. V trimming: 7 bases; J trimming: 8 bases; junction bases outside the gene matches: 14. This CDR3 region has 15 residues. Germline assignment: CDR1 GTSNPN and CDR2 SVGIG (reference sequence). CDR3 region: CASSPGTGVRDEQFF. CDR3 coding DNA: TGTGCCTCCTCCCCCGGGACAGGGGTTCGCGATGAGCAGTTCTTC.

The chain recombines TRBV30 with TRBJ2-7; D possibly corresponds to TRBD1 (5 bases). The CDR3 covers 11 residues. CDR1 and CDR2 (germline): GTSNPN, SVGIG (reference sequence). V dropped 3 bases and J dropped 2 bases, with 5 bases sitting between them. The chain's CDR3 is CAWRTAYEQYF. The CDR3 DNA sequence: TGTGCCTGGAGGACAGCCTACGAGCAGTACTTC.

The table lists this clone with a count of one. The chain links TRBV7-9 to TRBJ1-2, with a tentative D call TRBD1 (5 bases). Trimming stripped 4 bases from V and 5 bases from J, with 11 bases between. The CDR3 sequence is 13 residues long. Germline loops: CDR1 SEHNR, CDR2 FQNEAQ (reference sequence). The CDR3 region is CASSSGRPYGYTF. The CDR3 nucleotides read TGTGCCAGCAGCTCGGGACGGCCATATGGCTACACCTTC.

J is TRBJ2-5 and V is TRBV4-1; D is undetermined. The CDR3 is 15 residues long. The germline V gene has CDR1 MGHRA and CDR2 YSYEKL. Between the trimmed V and J ends, which lost 1 base and 1 base, there was a span of 10 bases. The CDR3 here is CASSQAGWGQETQYF. DNA for the CDR3: TGCGCCAGCAGCCAAGCCGGCTGGGGCCAAGAGACCCAGTACTTC.